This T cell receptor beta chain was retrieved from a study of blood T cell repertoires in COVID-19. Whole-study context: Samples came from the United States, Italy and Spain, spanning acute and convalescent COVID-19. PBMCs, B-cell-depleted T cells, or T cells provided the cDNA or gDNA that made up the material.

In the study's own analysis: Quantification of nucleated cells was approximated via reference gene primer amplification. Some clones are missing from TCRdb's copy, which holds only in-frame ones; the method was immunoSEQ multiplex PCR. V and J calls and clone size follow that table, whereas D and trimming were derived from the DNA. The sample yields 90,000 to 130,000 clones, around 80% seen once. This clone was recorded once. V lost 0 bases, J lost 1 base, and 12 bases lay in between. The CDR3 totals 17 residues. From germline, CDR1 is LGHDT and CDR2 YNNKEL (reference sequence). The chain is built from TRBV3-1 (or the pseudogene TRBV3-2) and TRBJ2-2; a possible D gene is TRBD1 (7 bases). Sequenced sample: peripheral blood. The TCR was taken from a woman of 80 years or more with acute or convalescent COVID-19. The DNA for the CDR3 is TGTGCCAGCAGCCAAGAGCGGGACAGCCGGAACACCGGGGAGCTGTTTTTT. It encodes CASSQERDSRNTGELFF.